One T cell receptor (beta chain) is described in this entry. Produced via immunoSEQ multiplex PCR; TCRdb's table is partial and in-frame only. The data hold about 33,000 clones, with 80% to 90% observed a single time. Germline-derived CDR1 and CDR2 are SNHLY and FYNNEI. V lost 4 bases, J lost 8 bases, and 14 bases lay in between. The CDR3 is made up of 14 amino acids. This sample is drawn from a study of blood T cell repertoires in COVID-19. Study details: Acute-phase and convalescent COVID-19 samples originated in the United States, Italy and Spain. The analysed material was cDNA or gDNA that came from T cells, B-cell-depleted T cells, or PBMCs.

The rearrangement links TRBV2 to TRBJ1-4; D uncertain. The clonotype was recovered from an elderly woman with active or convalescent COVID-19. Material: peripheral blood. CDR3 region: CASSGQTQGEKLFF. For the CDR3, the DNA is TGTGCCAGCAGTGGGCAGACTCAAGGCGAAAAACTGTTTTTT.